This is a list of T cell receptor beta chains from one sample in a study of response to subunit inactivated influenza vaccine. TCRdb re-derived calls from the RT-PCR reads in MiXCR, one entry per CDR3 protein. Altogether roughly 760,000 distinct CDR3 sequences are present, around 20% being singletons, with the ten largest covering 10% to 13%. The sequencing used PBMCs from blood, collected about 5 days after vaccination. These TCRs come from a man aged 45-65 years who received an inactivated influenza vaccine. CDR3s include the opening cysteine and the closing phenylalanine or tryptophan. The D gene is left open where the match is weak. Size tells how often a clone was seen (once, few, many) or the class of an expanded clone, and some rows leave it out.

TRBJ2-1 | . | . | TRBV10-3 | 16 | TGTGCCATCAGTGTAGAGTTTGTGATGGAGGGTAATGAGCAGTTCTTC | CAISVEFVMEGNEQFF
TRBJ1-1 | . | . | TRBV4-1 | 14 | TGCGCCAGCAGCCAACCGCAGGGGTCCACTGAAGCTTTCTTT | CASSQPQGSTEAFF
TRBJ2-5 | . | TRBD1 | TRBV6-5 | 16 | TGTGCCAGCAGTCTACGGACAGGGGGTAACCAAGAGACCCAGTACTTC | CASSLRTGGNQETQYF
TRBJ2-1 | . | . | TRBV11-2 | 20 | TGTGCCAGCAGCTTAGGGGCAGACCCATGGTTCGCCCCGACCTACAATGAGCAGTTCTTC | CASSLGADPWFAPTYNEQFF
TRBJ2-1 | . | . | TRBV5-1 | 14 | TGCGCCAGCAGCTTGGAGGACGCCACCAATGAGCAGTTCTTC | CASSLEDATNEQFF
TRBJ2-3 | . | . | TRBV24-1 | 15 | TGTGCCACCAGTGATACCCGGGACACCACAGATACGCAGTATTTT | CATSDTRDTTDTQYF
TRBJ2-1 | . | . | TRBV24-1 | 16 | TGTGCCACCAGTGATCCCTATCGGGGCTCCTACAATGAGCAGTTCTTC | CATSDPYRGSYNEQFF
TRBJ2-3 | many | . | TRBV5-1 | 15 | TGCGCCAGCAGCTTGGACGGATATAGCACAGATACGCAGTATTTT | CASSLDGYSTDTQYF
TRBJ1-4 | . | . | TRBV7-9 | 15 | TGTGCCAGCAGCCAGGGCCTTGCAACTAATGAAAAACTGTTTTTT | CASSQGLATNEKLFF
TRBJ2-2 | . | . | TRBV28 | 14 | TGTGCCAGCAGTGCCCTCCACAGGGCCGGGGAGCTGTTTTTT | CASSALHRAGELFF
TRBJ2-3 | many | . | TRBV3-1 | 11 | TGTGCCAGCAGTCATCGGGTTACGCAGTATTTT | CASSHRVTQYF
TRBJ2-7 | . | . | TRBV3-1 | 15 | TGTGCCAGCAGCCAAGTAAGCCAAACATCCTACGAGCAGTACTTC | CASSQVSQTSYEQYF
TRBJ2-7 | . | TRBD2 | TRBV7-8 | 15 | TGTGCCAGCAGCTTGGTGTGGACTAGCGGTTACGAGCAGTACTTC | CASSLVWTSGYEQYF
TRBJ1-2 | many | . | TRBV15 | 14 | TGTGCCACCAGCAGAGGTACAGCTGACTATGGCTACACCTTC | CATSRGTADYGYTF
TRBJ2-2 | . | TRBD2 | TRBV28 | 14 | TGTGCCAGCTTACGGGAGGCGGGCACCGGGGAGCTGTTTTTT | CASLREAGTGELFF
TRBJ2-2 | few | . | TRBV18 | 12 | TGTGCCAGCCCGCGAGGAACCGGGGAGCTGTTTTTT | CASPRGTGELFF
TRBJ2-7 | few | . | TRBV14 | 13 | TGTGCCAGCAGCCAAGGGGCGGTGGGCGAGCAGTACTTC | CASSQGAVGEQYF
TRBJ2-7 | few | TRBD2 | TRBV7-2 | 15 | TGTGCCAGCAGCACCTCTAGCGGCGCTCCCTACGAGCAGTACTTC | CASSTSSGAPYEQYF
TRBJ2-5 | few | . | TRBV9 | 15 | TGTGCCAGCAGCGTAGGTGCGACAGGAAGAGAGACCCAGTACTTC | CASSVGATGRETQYF
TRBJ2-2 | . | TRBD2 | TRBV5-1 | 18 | TGCGCCAGCAGCTTTGGGACTAGCGGGGGCCTGAACACCGGGGAGCTGTTTTTT | CASSFGTSGGLNTGELFF
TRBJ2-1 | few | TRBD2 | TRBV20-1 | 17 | TGCAGTGCTAGACTCCAGACTAGCGGGACGATCTACAATGAGCAGTTCTTC | CSARLQTSGTIYNEQFF
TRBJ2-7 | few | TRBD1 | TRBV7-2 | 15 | TGTGCCAGCAGCTTAGAAGACAGGGTGTTCTACGAGCAGTACTTC | CASSLEDRVFYEQYF
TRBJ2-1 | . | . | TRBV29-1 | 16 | TGCAGCGTTGAAGATAAGGGGGGCGCCTATTACAATGAGCAGTTCTTC | CSVEDKGGAYYNEQFF
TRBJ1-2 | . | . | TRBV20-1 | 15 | TGCAGTGCTAGAGATTGGAGAGGAGAACCTTATGGCTACACCTTC | CSARDWRGEPYGYTF
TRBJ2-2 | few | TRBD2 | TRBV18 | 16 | TGTGCCAGCTCATCCAGACTAGCGGGAGCTCCCGGGGAGCTGTTTTTT | CASSSRLAGAPGELFF
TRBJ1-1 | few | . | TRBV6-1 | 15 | TGTGCCAGCATGGGTATAAATAGGTGGGACACTGAAGCTTTCTTT | CASMGINRWDTEAFF
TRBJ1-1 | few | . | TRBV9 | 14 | TGTGCCAGCAGCGTAGGGTTCCTGGGGACTGAAGCTTTCTTT | CASSVGFLGTEAFF
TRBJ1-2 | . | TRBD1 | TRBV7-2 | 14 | TGTGCCAGCTGCTGGGGACAGGGGCTGTATGGCTACACCTTC | CASCWGQGLYGYTF
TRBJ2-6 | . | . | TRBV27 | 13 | TGTGCCAGCGGGTCTGTTGGGGCCAACGTCCTGACTTTC | CASGSVGANVLTF
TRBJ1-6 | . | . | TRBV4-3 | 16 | TGCGCCAGCAGCCAAGACGGGAGGACAGTTAATTCACCCCTCCACTTT | CASSQDGRTVNSPLHF
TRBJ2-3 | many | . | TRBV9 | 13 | TGTGCCAGCAGCGTAGCCCGGGGAGATACGCAGTATTTT | CASSVARGDTQYF
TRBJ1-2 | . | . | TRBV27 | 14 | TGTGCCAGCAGTTTACACTGGTCCAACTATGGCTACACCTTC | CASSLHWSNYGYTF